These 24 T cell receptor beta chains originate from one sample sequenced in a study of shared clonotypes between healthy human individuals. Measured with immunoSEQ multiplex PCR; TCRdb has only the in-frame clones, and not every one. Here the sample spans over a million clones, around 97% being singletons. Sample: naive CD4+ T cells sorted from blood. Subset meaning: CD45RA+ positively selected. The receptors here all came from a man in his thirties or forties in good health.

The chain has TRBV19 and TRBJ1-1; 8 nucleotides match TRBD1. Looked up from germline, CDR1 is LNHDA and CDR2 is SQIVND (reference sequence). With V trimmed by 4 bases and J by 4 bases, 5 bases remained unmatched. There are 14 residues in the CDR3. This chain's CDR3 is CASSTHQGATEAFF. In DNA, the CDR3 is TGTGCCAGTAGTACGCACCAGGGGGCCACTGAAGCTTTCTTT.

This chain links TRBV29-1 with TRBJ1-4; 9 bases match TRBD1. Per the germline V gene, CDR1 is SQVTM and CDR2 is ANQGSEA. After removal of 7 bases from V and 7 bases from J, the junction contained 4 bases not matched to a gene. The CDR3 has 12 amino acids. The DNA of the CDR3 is TGCAGCGCCGACAGGGGGGGTGAAAAACTGTTTTTT. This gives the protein CSADRGGEKLFF.

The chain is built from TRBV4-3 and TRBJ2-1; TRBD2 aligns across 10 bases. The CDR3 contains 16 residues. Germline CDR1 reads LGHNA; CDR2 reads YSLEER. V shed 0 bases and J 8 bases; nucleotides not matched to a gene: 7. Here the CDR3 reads CASSQDLSGRAHEQFF. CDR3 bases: TGCGCCAGCAGCCAAGATCTAAGCGGGAGGGCCCATGAGCAGTTCTTC.

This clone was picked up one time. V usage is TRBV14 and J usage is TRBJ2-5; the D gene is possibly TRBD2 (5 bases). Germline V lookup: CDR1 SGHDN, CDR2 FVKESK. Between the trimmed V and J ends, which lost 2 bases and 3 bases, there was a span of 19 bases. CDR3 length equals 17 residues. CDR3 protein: CASSQYRERIGEETQYF. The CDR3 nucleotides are TGTGCCAGCAGCCAATACCGGGAAAGGATTGGCGAAGAGACCCAGTACTTC.

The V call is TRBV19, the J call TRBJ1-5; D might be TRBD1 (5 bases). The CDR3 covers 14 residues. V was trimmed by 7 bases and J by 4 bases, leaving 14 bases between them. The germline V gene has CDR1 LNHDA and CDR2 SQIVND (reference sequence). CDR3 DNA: TGTGCCAGTAATCAGGGAAATGGGAATCAGCCCCAGCATTTT. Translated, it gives CASNQGNGNQPQHF. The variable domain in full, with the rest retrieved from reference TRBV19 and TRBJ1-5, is DGGITQSPKYLFRKEGQNVTLSCEQNLNHDAMYWYRQDPGQGLRLIYYSQIVNDFQKGDIAEGYSVSREKKESFPLTVTSAQKNPTAFYLCASNQGNGNQPQHFGDGTRLSIL.

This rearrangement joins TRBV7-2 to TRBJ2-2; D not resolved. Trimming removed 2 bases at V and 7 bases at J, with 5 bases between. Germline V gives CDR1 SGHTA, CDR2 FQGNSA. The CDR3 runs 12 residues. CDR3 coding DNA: TGTGCCAGCAGCTTATATGTCGGGGAGCTGTTTTTT. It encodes CASSLYVGELFF.

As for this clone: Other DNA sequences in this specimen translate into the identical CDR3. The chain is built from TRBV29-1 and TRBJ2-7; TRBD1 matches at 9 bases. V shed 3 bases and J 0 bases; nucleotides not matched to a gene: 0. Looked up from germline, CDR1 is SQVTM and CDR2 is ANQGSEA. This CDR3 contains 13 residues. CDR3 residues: CSVEDRGSYEQYF. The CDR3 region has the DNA TGCAGCGTTGAGGACAGGGGCTCCTACGAGCAGTACTTC.

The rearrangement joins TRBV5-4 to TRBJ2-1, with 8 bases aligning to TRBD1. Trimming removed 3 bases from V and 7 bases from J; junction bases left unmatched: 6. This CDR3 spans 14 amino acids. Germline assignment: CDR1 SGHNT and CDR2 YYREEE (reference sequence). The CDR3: CASSSRTGMNEQFF. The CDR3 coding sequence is TGTGCCAGCAGCTCGAGGACAGGGATGAATGAGCAGTTCTTC. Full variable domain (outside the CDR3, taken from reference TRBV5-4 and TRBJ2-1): ETGVTQSPTHLIKTRGQQVTLRCSSQSGHNTVSWYQQALGQGPQFIFQYYREEENGRGNFPPRFSGLQFPNYSSELNVNALELDDSALYLCASSSRTGMNEQFFGPGTRLTVL.

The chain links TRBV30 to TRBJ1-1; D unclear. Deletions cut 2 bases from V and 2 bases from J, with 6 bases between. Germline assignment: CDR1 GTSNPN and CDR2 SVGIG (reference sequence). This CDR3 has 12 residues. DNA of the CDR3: TGTGCCTGGAGTCGGGCCAACACTGAAGCTTTCTTT. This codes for CAWSRANTEAFF.

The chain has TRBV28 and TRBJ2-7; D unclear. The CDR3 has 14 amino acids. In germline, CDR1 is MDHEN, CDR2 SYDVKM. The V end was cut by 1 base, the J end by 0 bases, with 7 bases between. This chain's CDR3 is CASSLFGGSYEQYF. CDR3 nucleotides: TGTGCCAGCAGTTTATTTGGCGGCTCCTACGAGCAGTACTTC.

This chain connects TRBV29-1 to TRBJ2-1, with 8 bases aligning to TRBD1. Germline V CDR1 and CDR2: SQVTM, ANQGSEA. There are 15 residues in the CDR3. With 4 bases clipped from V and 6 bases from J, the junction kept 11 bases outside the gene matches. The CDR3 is CSVGGPGQVFNEQFF. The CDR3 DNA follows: TGCAGCGTTGGAGGGCCGGGACAGGTCTTCAATGAGCAGTTCTTC.

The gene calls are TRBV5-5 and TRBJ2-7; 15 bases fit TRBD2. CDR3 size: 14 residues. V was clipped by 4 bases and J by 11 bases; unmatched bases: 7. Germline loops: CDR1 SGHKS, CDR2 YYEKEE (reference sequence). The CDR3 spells CASSLGLAGGPEYF. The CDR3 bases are TGTGCCAGCAGCCTCGGACTAGCGGGAGGGCCAGAGTACTTC. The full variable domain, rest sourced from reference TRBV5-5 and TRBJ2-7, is DAGVTQSPTHLIKTRGQQVTLRCSPISGHKSVSWYQQVLGQGPQFIFQYYEKEERGRGNFPDRFSARQFPNYSSELNVNALLLGDSALYLCASSLGLAGGPEYFGPGTRLTVT.

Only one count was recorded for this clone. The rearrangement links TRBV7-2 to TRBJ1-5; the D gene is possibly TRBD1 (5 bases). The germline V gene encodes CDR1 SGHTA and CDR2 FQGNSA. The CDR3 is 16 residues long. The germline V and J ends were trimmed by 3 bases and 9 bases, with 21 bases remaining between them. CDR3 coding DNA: TGTGCCAGCAGCTTCGCGCTTATCGGGGGGATCGCGCCCCAGCATTTT. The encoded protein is CASSFALIGGIAPQHF.

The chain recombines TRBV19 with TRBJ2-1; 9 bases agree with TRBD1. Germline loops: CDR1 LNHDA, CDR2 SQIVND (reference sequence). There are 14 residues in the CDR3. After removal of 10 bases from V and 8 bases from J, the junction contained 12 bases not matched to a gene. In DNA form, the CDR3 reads TGTGCCACCTCGACCGGGACAGGGTTGTATGAGCAGTTCTTC. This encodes CATSTGTGLYEQFF.

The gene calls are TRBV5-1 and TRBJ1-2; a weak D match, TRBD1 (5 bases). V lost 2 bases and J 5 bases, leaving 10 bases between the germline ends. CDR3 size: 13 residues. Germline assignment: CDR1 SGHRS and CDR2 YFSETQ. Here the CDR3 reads CASSFRENYGYTF. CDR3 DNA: TGCGCCAGCAGCTTCAGGGAGAATTATGGCTACACCTTC.

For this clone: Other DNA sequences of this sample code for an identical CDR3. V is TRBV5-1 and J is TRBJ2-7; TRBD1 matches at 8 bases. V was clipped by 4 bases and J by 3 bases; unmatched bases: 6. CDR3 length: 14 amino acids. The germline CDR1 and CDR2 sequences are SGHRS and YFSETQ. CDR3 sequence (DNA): TGCGCCAGCAGCACCGGGACAGGAGGCTACGAGCAGTACTTC. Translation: CASSTGTGGYEQYF.

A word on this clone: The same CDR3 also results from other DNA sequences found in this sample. The CDR3 loop is CASSLRRLAGREETQYF. The CDR3, as DNA: TGTGCCAGCAGCTTGAGGAGGCTAGCGGGTAGGGAAGAGACCCAGTACTTC. This chain links TRBV13 with TRBJ2-5; 8 bases agree with TRBD2. Trimming removed 3 bases from V and 3 bases from J; junction bases left unmatched: 12. The CDR3 is 17 residues long. In germline, CDR1 is PRHDT, CDR2 FYEKMQ (reference sequence).

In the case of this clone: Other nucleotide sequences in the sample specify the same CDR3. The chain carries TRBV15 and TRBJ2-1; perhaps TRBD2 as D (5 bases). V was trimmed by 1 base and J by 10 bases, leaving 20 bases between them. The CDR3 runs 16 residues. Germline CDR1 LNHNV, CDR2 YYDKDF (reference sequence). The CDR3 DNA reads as TGTGCCACCAGCAGAGGGGATTACCCCACTAGGGCCGAGCAGTTCTTC. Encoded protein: CATSRGDYPTRAEQFF.

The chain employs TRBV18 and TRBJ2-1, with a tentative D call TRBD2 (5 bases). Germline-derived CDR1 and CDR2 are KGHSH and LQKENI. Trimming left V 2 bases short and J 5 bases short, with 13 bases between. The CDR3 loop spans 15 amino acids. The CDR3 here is CASSPSGTADNEQFF. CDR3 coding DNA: TGTGCCAGCTCACCATCGGGAACGGCGGACAATGAGCAGTTCTTC.

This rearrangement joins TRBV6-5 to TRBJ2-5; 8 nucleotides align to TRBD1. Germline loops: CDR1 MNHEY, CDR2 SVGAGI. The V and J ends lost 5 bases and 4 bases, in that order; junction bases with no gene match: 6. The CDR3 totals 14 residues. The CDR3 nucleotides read TGTGCCAGCAGTCGTACACAGGGGGGAGAGACCCAGTACTTC. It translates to CASSRTQGGETQYF.

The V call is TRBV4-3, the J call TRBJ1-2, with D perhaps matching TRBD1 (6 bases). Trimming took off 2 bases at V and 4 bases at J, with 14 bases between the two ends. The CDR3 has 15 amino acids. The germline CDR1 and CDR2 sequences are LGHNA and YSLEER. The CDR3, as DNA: TGCGCCAGCAGCCAAACGGGACACTCAATCTATGGCTACACCTTC. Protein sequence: CASSQTGHSIYGYTF.

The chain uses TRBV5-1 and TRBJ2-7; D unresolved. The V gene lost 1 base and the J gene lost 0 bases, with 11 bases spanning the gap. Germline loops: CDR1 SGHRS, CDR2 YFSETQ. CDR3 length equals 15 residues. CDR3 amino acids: CASSLSLGTSYEQYF. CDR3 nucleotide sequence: TGCGCCAGCAGCTTGAGCTTAGGAACCTCCTACGAGCAGTACTTC.

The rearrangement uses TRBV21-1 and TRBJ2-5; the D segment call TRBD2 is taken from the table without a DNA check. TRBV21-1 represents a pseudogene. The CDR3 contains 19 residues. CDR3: CASSTGPGTSGRAQETQYF. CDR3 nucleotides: TGTGCCAGCAGCACGGGTCCCGGGACTAGCGGGAGGGCCCAGGAGACCCAGTACTTC.

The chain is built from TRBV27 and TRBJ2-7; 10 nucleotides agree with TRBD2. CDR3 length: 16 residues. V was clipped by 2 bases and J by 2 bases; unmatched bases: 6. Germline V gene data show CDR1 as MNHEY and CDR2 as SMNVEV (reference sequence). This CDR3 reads CASSLTRTSGTYEQYF. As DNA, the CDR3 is TGTGCCAGCAGTTTAACCCGGACTAGCGGAACCTACGAGCAGTACTTC.